This T cell receptor (beta chain) was sequenced in a study of shared clonotypes between healthy human individuals. Regarding the study as a whole: Sharing across several donors was seen in approximately 5.2% of naive CD4 clonotypes.

Clones were read by immunoSEQ multiplex PCR, and TCRdb kept only the in-frame ones, dropping some. The table records around 100,000 clones, approximately 65% of them present only once. Comments on this clone: Its target is not known.

Per germline, CDR1 SGHRS and CDR2 YFSETQ. Trimming shortened V by 1 base and J by 7 bases, and 18 bases separated the two germline ends. The CDR3 is made up of 16 amino acids. This chain connects TRBV5-1 to TRBJ2-1; D is unclear. The clonotype comes from a woman in her thirties in good health. Sequenced input: memory CD8+ T cells sorted from blood. The subset: CD45RO+ cells pooled with CCR7-negative TemRA cells. The CDR3 region is CASSLRSPGHQNEQFF. CDR3 DNA sequence: TGCGCCAGCAGCTTGAGGTCCCCCGGCCACCAGAATGAGCAGTTCTTC.